The sequence of this TCR beta chain was determined in a study of T cell responses to AZD1222 COVID-19 vaccine. The study's findings and limits: The study found vaccine-associated CD4 TCRs spanning spike, dominant at 160-218 and 743-854.

With respect to this clone: Its matching antigen is unknown.

TCRdb's copy holds only in-frame clones and misses some; the assay was immunoSEQ multiplex PCR. The data hold just under 35,000 clones, with 70% to 90% observed a single time. V lost 5 bases, J lost 1 base, and 14 bases lay in between. Germline V gene data show CDR1 as MDHEN and CDR2 as SYDVKM. CDR3 length: 16 residues. This receptor was obtained from an adult who received the AZD1222 COVID-19 vaccine. Sequenced material: peripheral blood, taken 28 days after the second AZD1222 dose. V is TRBV28 and J is TRBJ2-2; the D gene is possibly TRBD1 (7 bases). This CDR3 reads CASSGGTVKNTGELFF. The CDR3 bases are TGTGCCAGCAGTGGAGGGACAGTTAAGAACACCGGGGAGCTGTTTTTT.